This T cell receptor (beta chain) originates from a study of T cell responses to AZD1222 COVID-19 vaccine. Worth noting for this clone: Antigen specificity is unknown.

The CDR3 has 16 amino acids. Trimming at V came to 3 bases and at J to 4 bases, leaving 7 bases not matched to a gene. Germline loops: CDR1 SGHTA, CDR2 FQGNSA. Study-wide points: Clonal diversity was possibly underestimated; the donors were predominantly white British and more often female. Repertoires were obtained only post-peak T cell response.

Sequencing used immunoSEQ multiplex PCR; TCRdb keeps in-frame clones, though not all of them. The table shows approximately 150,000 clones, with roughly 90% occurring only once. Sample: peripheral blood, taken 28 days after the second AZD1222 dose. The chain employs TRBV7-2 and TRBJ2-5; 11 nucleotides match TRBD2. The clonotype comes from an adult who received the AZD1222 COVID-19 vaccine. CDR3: CASSFIAGGPRETQYF. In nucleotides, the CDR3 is TGTGCCAGCAGCTTCATAGCGGGGGGGCCGAGAGAGACCCAGTACTTC.